This entry describes one T cell receptor beta chain. TCR beta from blood CD8+ and CD4+ T cells was sequenced. FACS enriched CD8+ TEMRA cells, while bulk CD8+ and CD4+ were negatively isolated. This entry comes from a study of CD8 T cells in Susac syndrome. The CDR3 is made up of 15 amino acids. Trimming cost V 6 bases and J 2 bases, with 17 bases left between them. Random-hexamer reverse transcription was applied to roughly 0.45 to 1 ug RNA. TCRdb reprocessed the immunoSEQ multiplex PCR reads via MiXCR and lists one record per CDR3 protein. The table records about 66,000 distinct CDR3 sequences, 85% to 95% of them present only once.

Sequences were obtained from CD8+ T cells from PBMCs. The V call is TRBV12-3 or TRBV12-4, the J call TRBJ2-7; possible D gene TRBD1, 5 bases. This clonotype originated in a human donor with multiple sclerosis. The CDR3 nucleotides read TGTGCCAGCAGGGGGCGTGGTTCTTTGACCTACGAGCAGTACTTC. It specifies CASRGRGSLTYEQYF.